A single sample is the source of the 16 T cell receptor beta chains below, sequenced in a study of molecular identifiers for immune sequencing clone quantification. TCRdb ran MiXCR on the PCR reads and lists one entry per CDR3 protein. This table holds roughly 93,000 distinct CDR3 sequences, about 23% found once. The sample comprised naive CD8+ T cells from blood, with Jurkat cell RNA spiked in. As for subset: FACS-sorted CD8+CD4-CCR7+CD45RA+ naive T cells. The origin of the receptors is a human donor in good health. Some libraries in this study had Jurkat cell RNA spiked in.

Concerning this clonotype: Given a much more abundant clone one base away, this may be a read error. The rearrangement uses TRBV6-5 and TRBJ1-1, with 10 bases fitting TRBD1. The J segment lost 6 bases and the V segment lost 10 bases, leaving 5 bases of the junction unmatched. CDR3 length: 12 amino acids. Germline V gives CDR1 MNHEY, CDR2 SVGAGI. CDR3: CATRGQGAEAFF. DNA of the CDR3: TGTGCCACCAGAGGACAGGGGGCTGAAGCTTTCTTT.

This clonotype was picked up many times. V and J are TRBV7-9 and TRBJ1-1; D unresolved. There are 13 residues in the CDR3. V was shortened by 3 bases and J by 6 bases, with 11 bases between the two germline ends. In germline, CDR1 is SEHNR, CDR2 FQNEAQ (reference sequence). The DNA of the CDR3 is TGTGCCAGCAGCTTGTTAGGGATCCCTGAAGCTTTCTTT. It codes for CASSLLGIPEAFF.

This clonotype occurred a few times. V gene TRBV7-9 combines with J gene TRBJ2-5, with no clear D. The V end was cut by 10 bases, the J end by 3 bases, with 15 bases between. Looked up from germline, CDR1 is SEHNR and CDR2 is FQNEAQ (reference sequence). The length of the CDR3 is 13 residues. CDR3 nucleotide sequence: TGTGCCACCCCCGCGGCACGAGAAGAGACCCAGTACTTC. Its translation is CATPAAREETQYF.

This chain links TRBV4-3 with TRBJ2-7; TRBD2 is a possible D gene (6 bases). The germline V and J ends were trimmed by 0 bases and 7 bases, with 19 bases remaining between them. CDR3 size: 16 residues. Germline V lookup: CDR1 LGHNA, CDR2 YSLEER. DNA for the CDR3: TGCGCCAGCAGCCAAGAGGGAGGCGCACAGGAAAGGGAGCAGTACTTC. It specifies CASSQEGGAQEREQYF.

The V gene is TRBV24-1, the J gene TRBJ1-5, with D maybe TRBD1 (5 bases). Per the germline V gene, CDR1 is KGHDR and CDR2 is SFDVKD. Trimming left V 8 bases short and J 0 bases short, with 10 bases between. The CDR3 sequence is 14 residues long. CDR3 DNA: TGTGCCACCAAGACAGCATATAGCAATCAGCCCCAGCATTTT. This encodes CATKTAYSNQPQHF.

Details on this clonotype: It may be a read error: a sequence one base away is much more abundant. The genes are TRBV4-3 and TRBJ1-3; D call uncertain. Germline CDR1 LGHNA, CDR2 YSLEER. V gave up 3 bases and J gave up 0 bases, with 12 bases separating them. The length of the CDR3 is 16 residues. CDR3: CASSHDGRSSGNTIYF. The CDR3 nucleotides are TGCGCCAGCAGCCACGACGGGCGTTCCTCTGGAAACACCATATATTTT.

This clonotype has a handful of counts. The V call is TRBV13, the J call TRBJ1-6; 7 bases are shared with TRBD1. The germline V gene has CDR1 PRHDT and CDR2 FYEKMQ (reference sequence). The CDR3 length is 16 residues. V lost 2 bases and J lost 2; bases outside the gene matches: 3. CDR3 amino acids: CASSLTGTAYNSPLHF. CDR3 DNA: TGTGCCAGCAGCTTAACAGGGACAGCCTATAATTCACCCCTCCACTTT.

Only a few counts were recorded for this clonotype. CDR3 region: CAIRGTSGGEQETQYF. CDR3 in DNA: TGTGCCATCAGGGGGACTAGCGGGGGTGAACAAGAGACCCAGTACTTC. The chain links TRBV10-3 to TRBJ2-5; 14 bases match TRBD2. Germline V gene sequence: CDR1 ENHRY, CDR2 SYGVKD. V was clipped by 6 bases and J by 2 bases; unmatched bases: 5. The length of the CDR3 is 16 residues.

Notes on this clonotype: A clone one base away is much larger, so this may be a read error. This chain links TRBV29-1 with TRBJ2-1, with 12 positions matching TRBD2. Trimming cost V 6 bases and J 7 bases; bases outside gene matches: 7. The germline V gene has CDR1 SQVTM and CDR2 ANQGSEA. This CDR3 spans 14 amino acids. The CDR3 nucleotides read TGCAGCGTCAACGGACTAGCGGGATGTAATGAGCAGTTCTTC. Translation gives CSVNGLAGCNEQFF.

This clonotype has ten or more counts. This chain connects TRBV4-1 to TRBJ1-1; D unresolved. V was shortened by 0 bases and J by 3 bases, with 8 bases between the two germline ends. Germline CDR1 and CDR2: MGHRA and YSYEKL. The CDR3 has 14 amino acids. The chain's CDR3 is CASSQEPRYTEAFF. Written as DNA, the CDR3 is TGCGCCAGCAGCCAAGAACCCCGCTACACTGAAGCTTTCTTT.

This clonotype was observed a handful of times. CDR3 protein: CASSPDRGDQPQHF. The CDR3 coding sequence is TGTGCCAGCAGCCCAGACAGGGGGGATCAGCCCCAGCATTTT. The J gene is TRBJ1-5, the V gene TRBV28; 9 nucleotides match TRBD1. The CDR3 runs 14 residues. Germline CDR1 is MDHEN and CDR2 is SYDVKM. J was trimmed by 5 bases and V by 6 bases; bases with no gene match: 5.

The rearrangement joins TRBV5-1 to TRBJ2-5, with 7 bases matching TRBD1. The CDR3 has 15 residues. After removal of 1 base from V and 5 bases from J, the junction contained 8 bases not matched to a gene. CDR1 and CDR2 from the germline V gene are SGHRS and YFSETQ. This CDR3 reads CASSLRDRETETQYF. The CDR3, as DNA: TGCGCCAGCAGCTTGCGAGACAGGGAAACGGAGACCCAGTACTTC.

As DNA, the CDR3 is TGTGCCAGCAGTGACCCAGCGGGAGGGCCGGAGCAGTACTTC. This sequence encodes CASSDPAGGPEQYF. The rearrangement joins TRBV2 to TRBJ2-7; 10 bases map to TRBD2. Losses at the gene ends were 3 bases for V and 7 bases for J; bases not matched to a gene: 6. Germline lookup yields CDR1 SNHLY and CDR2 FYNNEI. This CDR3 has 14 residues.

This clonotype has more than one count but fewer than ten. This chain joins TRBV6-2 or TRBV6-3 and TRBJ2-3; 12 nucleotides align to TRBD2. Losses at the gene ends were 2 bases for V and 2 bases for J; bases not matched to a gene: 8. Germline V lookup: CDR1 MNHEY, CDR2 SVGEGT. The CDR3 loop spans 18 amino acids. The CDR3 reads CASSYTQLAGGLTDTQYF. CDR3 nucleotide sequence: TGTGCCAGCAGTTACACTCAACTAGCGGGGGGCCTCACAGATACGCAGTATTTT.

V and J are TRBV6-2 or TRBV6-3 and TRBJ2-7, with a tentative D call TRBD2 (6 bases). The germline V gene encodes CDR1 MNHEY and CDR2 SVGEGT. This CDR3 spans 14 amino acids. V gave up 2 bases and J gave up 7 bases, with 15 bases separating them. The CDR3 protein is CASSYPDTAGEQYF. The CDR3 DNA is TGTGCCAGCAGTTACCCCGACACCGCGGGAGAGCAGTACTTC.

This clonotype was counted between two and nine times. This CDR3 is CASSGEKLFF. CDR3 nucleotide sequence: TGTGCCAGCAGTGGCGAAAAACTGTTTTTT. This chain joins TRBV12-3 or TRBV12-4 and TRBJ1-4; D is unresolved. V was shortened by 5 bases and J by 8 bases, with 3 bases between the two germline ends. This CDR3 has 10 amino acids.